The source of this TCR beta chain is a study of CD8+CD57+ T cells in acquired aplastic anemia. Overall study context: DNA per sorted CD4+ or CD8+ sample ranged about 0.2 to 30 ug, averaging around 3.1 ug. The study, taken as a whole, reports: Levels of CD8+ Simpson's diversity were not significantly distinct in patients versus controls. About 27 CD8+ CDR3 sequences were shared between patients and controls.

For this clonotype: Its antigen is undetermined.

CDR1 is DFQATT, CDR2 SNEGSKA, per germline (reference sequence). The CDR3 is 12 residues long. Genomic DNA, the template, was used for profiling of the TCR beta VDJ and CDR3. TCRdb passed the reads through MiXCR, listing each CDR3 protein once. The sample lists hundreds of thousands of distinct CDR3 sequences, around 60% occurring once. This clonotype was sampled from a human donor with severe aplastic anemia or a healthy control (not recorded which). Sequencing was done on a sample of sorted CD4+, CD8+, or CD8+CD57+ T cells (not recorded which) from PBMCs. The rearrangement links TRBV20-1 to TRBJ1-4; TRBD1 might be the D (5 bases). This chain's CDR3 is CRVQGTNEKLFF. CDR3 DNA: TGCAGGGTCCAGGGAACTAATGAAAAACTGTTTTTT.